The next 14 T cell receptor beta chains were all read from a single sample in a study of cytotoxic CD8 clonotypes in ibrutinib-treated CLL. The method was immunoSEQ multiplex PCR; TCRdb's version includes in-frame clones alone and lacks a portion of them. The table shows fewer than 35,000 clones, with 70% to 90% occurring only once. This sample comprised PBMCs, obtained after 24 months of ibrutinib treatment. The receptors originated from a human donor with chronic lymphocytic leukemia.

The chain is built from TRBV2 and TRBJ2-3; unclear D gene. This CDR3 region has 12 residues. The V end lost 3 bases, the J end lost 5 bases, and 6 bases lay between the germline ends. CDR1 and CDR2 from the germline V gene are SNHLY and FYNNEI. The CDR3 here is CASSDLVDTQYF. The DNA for the CDR3 is TGTGCCAGCAGTGATCTAGTAGATACGCAGTATTTT.

The chain has TRBV28 and TRBJ1-2; 8 bases are a match to TRBD1. Trimming took 4 bases from V and 2 from J; bases not matched to a gene: 15. The V gene's germline CDR1 is MDHEN and CDR2 SYDVKM. The CDR3 has 18 amino acids. CDR3: CASSSLRDRRPLNYGYTF. In nucleotides, the CDR3 is TGTGCCAGCAGTTCACTTCGGGACAGGAGACCCTTAAACTATGGCTACACCTTC.

V usage is TRBV7-8 and J usage is TRBJ1-2; D may be TRBD1 (5 bases). The CDR3 runs to 13 residues. Per the germline V gene, CDR1 is SGHVS and CDR2 is FQNEAQ. V lost 3 bases and J 6 bases, leaving 11 bases between the germline ends. CDR3 in DNA: TGTGCCAGCAGCTTGGGCACCAGGGATGGCTACACCTTC. The encoded protein is CASSLGTRDGYTF.

The chain joins TRBV6-1 to TRBJ1-5; D not certain. The CDR3 consists of 14 residues. Germline assignment: CDR1 MNHNS and CDR2 SASEGT. V gave up 9 bases and J gave up 0 bases, with 12 bases separating them. The CDR3 spells CASSPYHSNQPQHF. CDR3 bases: TGTGCCAGTTCCCCATATCATAGCAATCAGCCCCAGCATTTT.

This sequence joins TRBV10-1 and TRBJ1-5, with D uncertain. Germline V lookup: CDR1 WNHNN, CDR2 SYGVQD (reference sequence). This CDR3 is built from 11 residues. V lost 6 bases, J lost 5 bases, and 5 bases lay in between. The CDR3 loop reads CASSPHQPQHF. Here the CDR3 DNA reads TGCGCCAGCAGCCCCCATCAGCCCCAGCATTTT.

CDR3 residues: CASSLEAHTDTQYF. In nucleotides, the CDR3 is TGTGCCAGCAGCTTAGAAGCGCACACAGATACGCAGTATTTT. This chain joins TRBV7-9 and TRBJ2-3; D uncertain. The CDR3 extends over 14 amino acids. Between the trimmed V and J ends, which lost 1 base and 2 bases, there was a span of 7 bases. CDR1 and CDR2 from the germline V gene are SEHNR and FQNEAQ (reference sequence).

The rearrangement links TRBV19 to TRBJ1-4, with 9 nucleotides matching TRBD1. The CDR3 contains 16 residues. Germline values: CDR1 LNHDA, CDR2 SQIVND (reference sequence). The V gene end was trimmed by 0 bases and the J gene end by 8 bases; junction bases not matched to a gene: 7. As DNA, the CDR3 is TGTGCCAGTAGTATAGAAGGGGGACAGGGTGAAGAAAAACTGTTTTTT. It is translated as CASSIEGGQGEEKLFF.

The chain links TRBV9 to TRBJ2-1; 8 nucleotides line up with TRBD1. This CDR3 region has 14 residues. V shed 3 bases and J 5 bases; nucleotides not matched to a gene: 4. Germline-derived CDR1 and CDR2 are SGDLS and YYNGEE. The CDR3 DNA sequence: TGTGCCAGCAGCGCACGGACAGGGAACAATGAGCAGTTCTTC. Amino acids: CASSARTGNNEQFF.

The gene calls are TRBV6-1 and TRBJ2-1, with D perhaps TRBD2 (6 bases). Germline V gene sequence: CDR1 MNHNS, CDR2 SASEGT. V lost 2 bases and J lost 8, with 13 bases in between. The CDR3 is 14 residues long. CDR3 sequence: CASSETGVGYEQFF. In DNA, the CDR3 is TGTGCCAGCAGTGAAACGGGGGTCGGCTATGAGCAGTTCTTC.

This chain joins TRBV11-2 and TRBJ1-1; D gene ambiguous. CDR1 and CDR2 from the germline V gene are SGHAT and FQNNGV. V lost 3 bases and J lost 1, with 12 bases in between. CDR3 length: 15 amino acids. The CDR3 DNA sequence: TGTGCCAGCAGCTTTAGTCCCAGCCCGAACACTGAAGCTTTCTTT. Protein sequence: CASSFSPSPNTEAFF.

The CDR3 spells CASSPRSDTATNEKLFF. DNA of the CDR3: TGTGCCAGCTCACCCCGATCGGATACTGCAACTAATGAAAAACTGTTTTTT. The chain has TRBV18 and TRBJ1-4; D is unresolved. The CDR3 contains 17 residues. Germline lookup yields CDR1 KGHSH and CDR2 LQKENI. V lost 3 bases, J lost 0 bases, and 14 bases lay in between.

This rearrangement joins TRBV7-3 to TRBJ1-1; the D is unclear. CDR1 and CDR2 from the germline V gene are SGHTA and FQGTGA. This CDR3 spans 14 amino acids. Trimming took off 1 base at V and 1 base at J, with 7 bases between the two ends. The CDR3 region is CASSLSPGNTEAFF. In DNA, the CDR3 is TGTGCCAGCAGCTTAAGTCCAGGGAACACTGAAGCTTTCTTT.

In its sample, this clone was seen a few times. The chain combines TRBV27 with TRBJ2-7; 7 bases are shared with TRBD1. Trimming took 8 bases from V and 5 from J; bases not matched to a gene: 9. CDR1 is MNHEY, CDR2 SMNVEV, per germline (reference sequence). The CDR3 covers 13 residues. The CDR3 nucleotides are TGTGCCAGCCTGAAGACAGGGTCCCACGAGCAGTACTTC. Encoded protein: CASLKTGSHEQYF.

This chain joins TRBV29-1 and TRBJ2-1; D gene ambiguous. The CDR3 is 11 amino acids. Trimming stripped 5 bases from V and 0 bases from J, with 2 bases between. Germline CDR1 reads SQVTM; CDR2 reads ANQGSEA. The CDR3 nucleotides are TGCAGCGTTCTCTCCTACAATGAGCAGTTCTTC. Translating gives CSVLSYNEQFF.